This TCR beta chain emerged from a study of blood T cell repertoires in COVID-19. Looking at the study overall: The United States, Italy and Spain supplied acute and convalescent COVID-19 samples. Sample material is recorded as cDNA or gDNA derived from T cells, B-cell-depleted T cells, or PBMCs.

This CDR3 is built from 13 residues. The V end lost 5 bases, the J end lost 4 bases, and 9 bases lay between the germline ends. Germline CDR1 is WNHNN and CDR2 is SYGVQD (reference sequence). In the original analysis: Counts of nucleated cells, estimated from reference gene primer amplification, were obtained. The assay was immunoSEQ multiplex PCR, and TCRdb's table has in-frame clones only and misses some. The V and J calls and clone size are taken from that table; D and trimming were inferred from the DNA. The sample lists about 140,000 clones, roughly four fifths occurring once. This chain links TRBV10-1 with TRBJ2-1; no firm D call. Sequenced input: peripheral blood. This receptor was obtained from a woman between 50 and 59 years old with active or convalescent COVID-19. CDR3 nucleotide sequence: TGCGCCAGCAGTAACAGAGATTACAATGAGCAGTTCTTC. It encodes CASSNRDYNEQFF.